This T cell receptor (beta chain) was retrieved from a study of blood T cell repertoires in COVID-19. For the study at large: Acute-phase and convalescent COVID-19 samples originated in the United States, Italy and Spain. T cells, B-cell-depleted T cells, or PBMCs supplied cDNA or gDNA.

The CDR3 is 16 residues long. Germline assignment: CDR1 KGHDR and CDR2 SFDVKD. Trimming removed 4 bases at V and 0 bases at J, with 14 bases between. This clone was observed once. In the source study's methods: Amplification from reference gene primers served as the basis for estimated nucleated cell counts. The method was immunoSEQ multiplex PCR; TCRdb's version includes in-frame clones alone and lacks a portion of them. Clone size and the V and J calls come from that table; the DNA yielded D and trimming. The sample holds under 350,000 clones, over 75% seen once. The sequence was obtained from a human donor in a cohort sampled during active COVID-19. Sequenced sample: peripheral blood. The chain joins TRBV24-1 to TRBJ1-1; D may be TRBD1 (5 bases). In nucleotides, the CDR3 is TGTGCCACCAGTGACTCTCGACAGACCATGAACACTGAAGCTTTCTTT. This translates into CATSDSRQTMNTEAFF.